A single sample gave rise to the 24 T cell receptor beta chains below, sequenced in a study of T-cell reconstitution after alpha-beta-depleted transplantation in children. Preparation of the TCRbeta library used unique molecular identifiers. TCRdb ran MiXCR on the PCR reads and lists one entry per CDR3 protein. The sample records about 580,000 distinct CDR3 sequences, 23% being singletons. The sequenced sample was PBMCs, mostly from graft donor cells, obtained 360 days after TCRalphabeta/CD19-depleted stem cell transplant. Source of these receptors: a boy under two years old who had a stem cell transplant for acute myeloid leukemia, so the T cells may come from the graft donor.

This clonotype was found a few times. V usage is TRBV20-1 and J usage is TRBJ1-1; D is undetermined. This CDR3 spans 10 amino acids. CDR1 and CDR2 from the germline V gene are DFQATT and SNEGSKA (reference sequence). V gave up 5 bases and J gave up 6 bases, with 7 bases separating them. CDR3 amino acids: CSARTSEAFF. The CDR3 region has the DNA TGCAGTGCTCGGACCTCTGAAGCTTTCTTT.

This clonotype was recorded at least ten times. The rearrangement joins TRBV21-1 to TRBJ2-1; the D segment call TRBD1 is taken from the table without a DNA check. TRBV21-1 is labeled a pseudogene. CDR3 length: 13 amino acids. The CDR3 sequence: CASSKSGANEQFF. The CDR3 DNA follows: TGTGCCAGCAGCAAATCGGGGGCTAATGAGCAGTTCTTC.

V usage is TRBV9 and J usage is TRBJ2-7; 7 nucleotides match TRBD1. The CDR3 runs 16 residues. The J segment lost 6 bases and the V segment lost 0 bases, leaving 12 bases of the junction unmatched. Germline V CDR1 and CDR2: SGDLS, YYNGEE. The CDR3 sequence is CASSVAPGTDRAEQYF. In DNA, the CDR3 is TGTGCCAGCAGCGTAGCTCCAGGGACAGACCGTGCCGAGCAGTACTTC.

The J gene is TRBJ2-5, the V gene TRBV20-1; 8 bases agree with TRBD2. The CDR3 is 13 amino acids. The junction had 3 bases not matched to a gene; V was cut back by 1 base and J by 5 bases. CDR1 and CDR2 from the germline V gene are DFQATT and SNEGSKA (reference sequence). For the CDR3, the DNA is TGCAGTGCTAGAGGACCTAGCGGGGAGACCCAGTACTTC. Protein: CSARGPSGETQYF.

V is TRBV12-3 or TRBV12-4 and J is TRBJ2-3; D uncertain. This CDR3 is built from 11 residues. V was cut by 3 bases and J by 7 bases, with 5 bases left in between. In DNA, the CDR3 is TGTGCCAGCAGTTTTCCGAATACGCAGTATTTT. Translated, it gives CASSFPNTQYF.

The chain is built from TRBV6-1 and TRBJ1-2; D might be TRBD1 (5 bases). From germline, CDR1 is MNHNS and CDR2 SASEGT. V was shortened by 7 bases and J by 5 bases, with 14 bases between the two germline ends. The CDR3 has 13 residues. CDR3 sequence reads: CASTYGGEYGYTF. The CDR3 coding sequence is TGTGCCAGCACCTACGGGGGGGAGTATGGCTACACCTTC.

The genes are TRBV5-1 and TRBJ2-3; TRBD1 matches 7 bases. Germline V gives CDR1 SGHRS, CDR2 YFSETQ. The CDR3 has 16 residues. J lost 2 bases, V lost 0 bases, and 6 bases had no gene match. The CDR3 sequence: CASSLEGAGTTDTQYF. The CDR3 nucleotides read TGCGCCAGCAGCTTGGAGGGGGCAGGGACCACAGATACGCAGTATTTT.

This clonotype was counted at least ten times. The V and J genes are TRBV6-2 or TRBV6-3 and TRBJ1-1; 9 nucleotides line up with TRBD1. The CDR3 loop spans 14 amino acids. The germline CDR1 and CDR2 sequences are MNHEY and SVGEGT. Trimming cost V 6 bases and J 4 bases; bases outside gene matches: 6. CDR3 DNA sequence: TGTGCCAGCAGGGACAGGGGAGCGATCACTGAAGCTTTCTTT. This translates into CASRDRGAITEAFF.

This clonotype has just a few counts. The chain employs TRBV20-1 and TRBJ2-1; TRBD2 matches 8 bases. The CDR3 runs to 13 residues. J lost 6 bases, V lost 5 bases, and 6 bases had no gene match. Looked up from germline, CDR1 is DFQATT and CDR2 is SNEGSKA (reference sequence). CDR3 sequence reads: CSAPRGGVNEQFF. In DNA, the CDR3 is TGCAGTGCTCCACGGGGGGGCGTCAATGAGCAGTTCTTC.

This chain joins TRBV28 and TRBJ2-5, with D maybe TRBD1 (6 bases). The CDR3 length is 22 residues. Germline CDR1 and CDR2: MDHEN and SYDVKM. Between the trimmed V and J ends, which lost 4 bases and 1 base, there was a span of 34 bases. In DNA form, the CDR3 reads TGTGCCAGCAGTTCTTCCTTCTGGCGACCAGGGGTAGAAACCTCCGCCCAAGAGACCCAGTACTTC. Its protein is CASSSSFWRPGVETSAQETQYF.

The rearrangement joins TRBV4-1 to TRBJ2-7; D unclear. Trimming removed 0 bases at V and 6 bases at J, with 12 bases between. Germline loops: CDR1 MGHRA, CDR2 YSYEKL. This CDR3 is built from 14 residues. The CDR3 region has the DNA TGCGCCAGCAGCCAAGATGCGTCTAGTCTCGAGCAGTACGTC. Residues: CASSQDASSLEQYV.

Many counts were recorded for this clonotype. Here the CDR3 reads CASSLVFLVTGELFF. CDR3 sequence (DNA): TGTGCCAGCAGCTTAGTGTTCCTAGTCACCGGGGAGCTGTTTTTT. The chain employs TRBV7-2 and TRBJ2-2; D ambiguous. Germline V lookup: CDR1 SGHTA, CDR2 FQGNSA. The CDR3 totals 15 residues. Trimming stripped 1 base from V and 4 bases from J, with 10 bases between.

The J gene is TRBJ2-2, the V gene TRBV12-3 or TRBV12-4, with D maybe TRBD2 (6 bases). V was cut by 6 bases and J by 1 base, with 15 bases left in between. The CDR3 length is 16 residues. The CDR3 region has the DNA TGTGCCAGCAGATCCCGCGGGGCGGGGAACACCGGGGAGCTGTTTTTT. Encoded protein: CASRSRGAGNTGELFF.

This chain uses TRBV21-1 with TRBJ2-7. TRBV21-1 is given as a pseudogene. The CDR3 covers 11 residues. This chain's CDR3 is CASGTGNEQYV. The CDR3 DNA reads as TGTGCCAGCGGCACAGGGAACGAGCAGTACGTC.

The V call is TRBV20-1, the J call TRBJ2-3; D not resolved. Germline V gives CDR1 DFQATT, CDR2 SNEGSKA (reference sequence). Trimming took off 1 base at V and 2 bases at J, with 13 bases between the two ends. There are 15 residues in the CDR3. The chain's CDR3 is CSARVASTPTDTQYF. The CDR3 DNA follows: TGCAGTGCTAGAGTCGCCAGCACCCCCACAGATACGCAGTATTTT.

Ten or more counts support this clonotype. The chain links TRBV11-1 to TRBJ2-5, with 13 bases fitting TRBD2. J gave up 2 bases and V 1 base, and 7 bases lay outside the gene matches. Germline CDR1 SGHAT, CDR2 FQDESV (reference sequence). The CDR3 is 18 amino acids. The CDR3 DNA is TGTGCCAGCAGCTTAGGGACTAGCGGGGGCCGGAGGCAAGAGACCCAGTACTTC. Residues: CASSLGTSGGRRQETQYF.

This clonotype appeared many times. V usage is TRBV19 and J usage is TRBJ2-2; D remains ambiguous. The length of the CDR3 is 15 residues. CDR1 and CDR2 from the germline V gene are LNHDA and SQIVND (reference sequence). The V gene lost 5 bases and the J gene lost 4 bases, with 14 bases spanning the gap. The CDR3 is CASSFLRARTGELFF. The CDR3 DNA reads TGTGCCAGTAGTTTCCTTCGGGCCCGCACCGGGGAGCTGTTTTTT.

The chain employs TRBV4-1 and TRBJ2-1, with 7 bases that match TRBD1. In germline, CDR1 is MGHRA, CDR2 YSYEKL. The CDR3 is 14 residues long. Unmatched junction bases numbered 3, after V lost 1 base and J lost 6 bases. CDR3 region: CASSQGRDSNEQFF. CDR3 coding DNA: TGCGCCAGCAGCCAAGGTAGGGACAGCAATGAGCAGTTCTTC.

This clonotype was counted ten times or more. This chain joins TRBV6-2 or TRBV6-3 and TRBJ2-1; tentative D call: TRBD2 (5 bases). In germline, CDR1 is MNHEY, CDR2 SVGEGT. V gave up 5 bases and J gave up 9 bases, with 14 bases separating them. This CDR3 comprises 13 residues. CDR3 in DNA: TGTGCCAGCAGTGTGGCCGCCGAGGGTGAGCAGTTCTTC. Translation gives CASSVAAEGEQFF.

This clonotype was found a few times. The J gene is TRBJ2-7, the V gene TRBV25-1, with D possibly being TRBD1 or TRBD2 (6 bases each). The length of the CDR3 is 17 residues. V dropped 0 bases and J dropped 2 bases, with 17 bases sitting between them. The germline V gene encodes CDR1 MGHDK and CDR2 SYGVNS. CDR3 in amino acids: CASSEYFQGTQPYEQYF. CDR3 bases: TGTGCCAGCAGTGAATATTTTCAGGGGACTCAACCCTACGAGCAGTACTTC.

This clonotype has a handful of counts. V and J are TRBV10-2 and TRBJ1-1, with D possibly matching TRBD1 (5 bases). This CDR3 spans 12 amino acids. Trimming shortened V by 7 bases and J by 0 bases, and 6 bases separated the two germline ends. The V gene's germline CDR1 is WSHSY and CDR2 SAAADI. CDR3 sequence reads: CASTGMNTEAFF. The CDR3 DNA is TGCGCCAGCACAGGGATGAACACTGAAGCTTTCTTT.

J is TRBJ2-1 and V is TRBV20-1; TRBD2 matches 10 bases. J was trimmed by 6 bases and V by 3 bases; bases with no gene match: 8. The germline gives CDR1 DFQATT, CDR2 SNEGSKA (reference sequence). The CDR3 totals 15 residues. The CDR3: CSASRAGGRFNEQFF. As DNA, the CDR3 is TGCAGTGCTAGCAGAGCGGGGGGGCGTTTCAATGAGCAGTTCTTC.

This clonotype was seen ten or more times. The chain carries TRBV28 and TRBJ2-4; TRBD1 matches at 8 bases. The CDR3 totals 14 residues. J was trimmed by 8 bases and V by 7 bases; bases with no gene match: 10. The germline gives CDR1 MDHEN, CDR2 SYDVKM. The DNA for the CDR3 is TGTGCCAGCACTTCCGGGACAGGTTTGGACATTCAGTACTTC. This translates into CASTSGTGLDIQYF.

The rearrangement uses TRBV11-2 and TRBJ2-3; D ambiguous. The length of the CDR3 is 16 residues. CDR1 is SGHAT and CDR2 is FQNNGV in the germline V gene. V gave up 5 bases and J gave up 4 bases, with 19 bases separating them. The CDR3 here is CASSPRPGASADTQYF. The DNA for the CDR3 is TGTGCCAGCAGCCCCCGCCCAGGTGCATCGGCAGATACGCAGTATTTT.